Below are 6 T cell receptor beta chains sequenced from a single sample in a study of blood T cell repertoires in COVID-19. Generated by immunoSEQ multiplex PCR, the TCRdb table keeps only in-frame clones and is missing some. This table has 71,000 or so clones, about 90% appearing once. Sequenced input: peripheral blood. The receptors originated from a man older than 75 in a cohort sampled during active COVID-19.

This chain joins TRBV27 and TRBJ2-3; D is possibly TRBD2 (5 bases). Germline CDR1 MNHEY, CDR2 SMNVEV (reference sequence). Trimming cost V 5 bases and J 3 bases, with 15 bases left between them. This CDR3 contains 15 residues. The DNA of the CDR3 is TGTGCCAGCAGTCTCCTCGGGGTTGGGACAGATACGCAGTATTTT. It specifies CASSLLGVGTDTQYF.

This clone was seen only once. CDR3 amino acids: CASSLRGGDPLHF. The CDR3, as DNA: TGTGCCAGCAGCTTAAGGGGCGGGGATCCCCTCCACTTT. This chain links TRBV7-3 with TRBJ1-6; D is perhaps TRBD1 (5 bases). Germline V gene data show CDR1 as SGHTA and CDR2 as FQGTGA. This CDR3 has 13 amino acids. Trimming pared 1 base from V and 13 bases from J, leaving 11 bases between.

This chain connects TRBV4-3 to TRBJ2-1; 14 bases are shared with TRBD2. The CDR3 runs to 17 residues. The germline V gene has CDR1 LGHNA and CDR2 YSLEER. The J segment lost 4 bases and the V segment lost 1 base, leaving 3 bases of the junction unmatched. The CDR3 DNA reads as TGCGCCAGCAGCCAAGGCGGGACTAGCGGGGGTTACAATGAGCAGTTCTTC. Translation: CASSQGGTSGGYNEQFF.

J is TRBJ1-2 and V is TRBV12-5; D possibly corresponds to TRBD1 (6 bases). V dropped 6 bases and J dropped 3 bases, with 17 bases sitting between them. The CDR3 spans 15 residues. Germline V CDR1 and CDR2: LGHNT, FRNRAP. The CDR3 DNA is TGTGCTAGTGGATCAGACAGGTCCGGGGACTATGGCTACACCTTC. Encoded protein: CASGSDRSGDYGYTF.

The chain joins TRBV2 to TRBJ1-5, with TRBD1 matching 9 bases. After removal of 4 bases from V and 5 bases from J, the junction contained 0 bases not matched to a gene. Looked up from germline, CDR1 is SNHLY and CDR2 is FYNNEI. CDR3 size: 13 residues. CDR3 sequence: CASSGTGDQPQHF. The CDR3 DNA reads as TGTGCCAGCAGTGGGACAGGGGATCAGCCCCAGCATTTT.

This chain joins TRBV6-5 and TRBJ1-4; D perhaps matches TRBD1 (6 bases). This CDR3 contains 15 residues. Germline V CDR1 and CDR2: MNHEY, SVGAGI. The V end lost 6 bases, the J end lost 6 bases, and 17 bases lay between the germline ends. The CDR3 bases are TGTGCCAGCAGAGACGGGGGGCTAGGGGATGAAAAACTGTTTTTT. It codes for CASRDGGLGDEKLFF.